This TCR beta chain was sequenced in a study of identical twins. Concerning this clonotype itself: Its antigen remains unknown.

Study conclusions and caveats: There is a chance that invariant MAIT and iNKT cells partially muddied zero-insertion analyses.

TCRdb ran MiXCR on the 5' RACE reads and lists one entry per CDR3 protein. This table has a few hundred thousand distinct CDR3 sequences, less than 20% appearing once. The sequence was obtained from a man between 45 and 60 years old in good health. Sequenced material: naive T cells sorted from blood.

This CDR3 reads CASSQCLELFF. In DNA, the CDR3 is TGTGCCAGTAGTCAGTGCCTGGAGCTGTTTTTT. This rearrangement joins TRBV19 to TRBJ2-2; D not certain. The CDR3 extends over 11 amino acids. The germline V gene encodes CDR1 LNHDA and CDR2 SQIVND (reference sequence). Trimming stripped 5 bases from V and 10 bases from J, with 8 bases between. Variable domain in full (rest from reference TRBV19 and TRBJ2-2): DGGITQSPKYLFRKEGQNVTLSCEQNLNHDAMYWYRQDPGQGLRLIYYSQIVNDFQKGDIAEGYSVSREKKESFPLTVTSAQKNPTAFYLCASSQCLELFFGEGSRLTVL.